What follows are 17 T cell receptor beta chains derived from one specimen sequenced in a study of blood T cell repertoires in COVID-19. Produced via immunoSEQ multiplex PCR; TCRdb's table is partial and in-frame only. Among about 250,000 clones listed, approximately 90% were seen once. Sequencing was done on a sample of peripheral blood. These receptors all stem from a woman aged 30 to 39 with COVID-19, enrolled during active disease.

CDR3 in amino acids: CASTPGQSGRETQYF. CDR3 sequence (DNA): TGTGCCAGCACCCCGGGACAGTCAGGGCGAGAGACCCAGTACTTC. The chain links TRBV2 to TRBJ2-5, with 7 bases identical to TRBD1. The CDR3 is 15 residues long. CDR1 SNHLY and CDR2 FYNNEI come from the germline V gene. V shed 7 bases and J 4 bases; nucleotides not matched to a gene: 12.

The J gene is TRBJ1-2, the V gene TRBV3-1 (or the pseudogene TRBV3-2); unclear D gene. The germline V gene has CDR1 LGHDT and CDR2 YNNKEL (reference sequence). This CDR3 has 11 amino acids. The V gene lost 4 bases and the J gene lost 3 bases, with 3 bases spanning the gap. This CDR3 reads CASSRDYGYTF. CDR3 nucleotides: TGTGCCAGCAGCCGAGACTATGGCTACACCTTC.

The CDR3 region is CASSRGISYEQYV. CDR3 bases: TGTGCCAGCAGTCGCGGGATCAGCTACGAGCAGTACGTC. V gene TRBV6-5 combines with J gene TRBJ2-7; the D gene is possibly TRBD2 (6 bases). V was shortened by 5 bases and J by 3 bases, with 11 bases between the two germline ends. Looked up from germline, CDR1 is MNHEY and CDR2 is SVGAGI. The CDR3 has 13 residues.

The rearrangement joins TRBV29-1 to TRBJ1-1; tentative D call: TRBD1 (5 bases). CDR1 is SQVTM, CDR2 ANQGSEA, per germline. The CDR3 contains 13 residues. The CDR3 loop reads CSTTEATDTEAFF. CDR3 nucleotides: TGCAGTACCACTGAGGCGACAGACACTGAAGCTTTCTTT. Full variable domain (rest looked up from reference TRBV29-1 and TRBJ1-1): SAVISQKPSRDICQRGTSLTIQCQVDSQVTMMFWYRQQPGQSLTLIATANQGSEATYESGFVIDKFPISRPNLTFSTLTVSNMSPEDSSIYLCSTTEATDTEAFFGQGTRLTVV.

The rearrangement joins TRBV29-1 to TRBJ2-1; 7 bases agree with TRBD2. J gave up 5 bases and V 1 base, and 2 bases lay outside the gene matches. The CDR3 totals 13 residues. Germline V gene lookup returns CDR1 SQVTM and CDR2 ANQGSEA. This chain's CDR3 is CSVEGGSHNEQFF. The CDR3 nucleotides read TGCAGCGTTGAAGGCGGGAGCCACAATGAGCAGTTCTTC.

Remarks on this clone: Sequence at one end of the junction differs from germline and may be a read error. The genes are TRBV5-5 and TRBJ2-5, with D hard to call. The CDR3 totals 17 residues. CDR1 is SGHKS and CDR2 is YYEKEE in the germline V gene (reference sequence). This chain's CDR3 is CASSLGQATAIQGTQYF. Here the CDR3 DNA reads TGTGCCAGCAGCTTGGGGCAGGCTACGGCGATCCAAGGGACCCAGTACTTC.

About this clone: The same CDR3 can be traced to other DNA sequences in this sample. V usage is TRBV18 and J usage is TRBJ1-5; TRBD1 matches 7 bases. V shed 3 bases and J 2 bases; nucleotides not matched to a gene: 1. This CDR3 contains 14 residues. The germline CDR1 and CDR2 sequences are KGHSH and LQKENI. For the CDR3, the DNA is TGTGCCAGCTCACCCGGACAGGGCAATCAGCCCCAGCATTTT. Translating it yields CASSPGQGNQPQHF.

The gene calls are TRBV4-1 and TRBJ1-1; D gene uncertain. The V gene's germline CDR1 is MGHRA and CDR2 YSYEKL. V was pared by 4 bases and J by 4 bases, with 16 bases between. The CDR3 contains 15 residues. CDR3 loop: CASSPHPGLATEAFF. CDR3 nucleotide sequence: TGCGCCAGCAGCCCGCATCCGGGGTTGGCCACTGAAGCTTTCTTT.

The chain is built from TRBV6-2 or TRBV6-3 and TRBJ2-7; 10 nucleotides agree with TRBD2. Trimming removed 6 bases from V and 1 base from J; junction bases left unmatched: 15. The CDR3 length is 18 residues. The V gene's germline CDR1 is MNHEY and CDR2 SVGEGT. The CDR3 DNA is TGTGCCAGCAGCCTCGGACTAGCGGAAATGATTAATTCCTACGAGCAGTACGTC. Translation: CASSLGLAEMINSYEQYV.

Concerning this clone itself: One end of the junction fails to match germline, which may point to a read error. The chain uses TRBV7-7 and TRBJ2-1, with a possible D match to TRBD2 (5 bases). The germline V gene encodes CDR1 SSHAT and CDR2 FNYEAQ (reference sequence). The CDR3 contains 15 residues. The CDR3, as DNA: TGTGCTAGCAGCTCAACCCCGGCCCGGGAACATGAGCAGTTCTTC. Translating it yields CASSSTPAREHEQFF.

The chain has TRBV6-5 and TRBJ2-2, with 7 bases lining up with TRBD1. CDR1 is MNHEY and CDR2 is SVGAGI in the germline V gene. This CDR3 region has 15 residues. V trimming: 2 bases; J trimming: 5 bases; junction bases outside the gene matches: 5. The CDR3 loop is CASSYTGASTGELFF. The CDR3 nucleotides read TGTGCCAGCAGTTACACAGGGGCCTCGACCGGGGAGCTGTTTTTT.

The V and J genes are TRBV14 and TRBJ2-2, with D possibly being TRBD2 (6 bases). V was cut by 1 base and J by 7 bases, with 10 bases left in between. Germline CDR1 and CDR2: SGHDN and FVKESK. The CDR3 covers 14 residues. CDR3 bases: TGTGCCAGCAGCCAAGTCCTAGCGAACGGGGAGCTGTTTTTT. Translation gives CASSQVLANGELFF.

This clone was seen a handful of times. The CDR3 nucleotides are TGTGCCATCAAGGACAGTCCCTCTGGAAACACCATATATTTT. It specifies CAIKDSPSGNTIYF. This rearrangement joins TRBV10-3 to TRBJ1-3, with D maybe TRBD1 (6 bases). The CDR3 extends over 14 amino acids. The germline V and J ends were trimmed by 7 bases and 0 bases, with 10 bases remaining between them. CDR1 is ENHRY, CDR2 SYGVKD, per germline.

The CDR3 protein is CASSVASNEQFF. The CDR3, as DNA: TGTGCCAGCAGTGTTGCGTCCAATGAGCAGTTCTTC. This chain connects TRBV2 to TRBJ2-1; no definite D call. This CDR3 has 12 residues. CDR1 is SNHLY, CDR2 FYNNEI, per germline. V shed 4 bases and J shed 6 bases, with 7 bases lying between them.

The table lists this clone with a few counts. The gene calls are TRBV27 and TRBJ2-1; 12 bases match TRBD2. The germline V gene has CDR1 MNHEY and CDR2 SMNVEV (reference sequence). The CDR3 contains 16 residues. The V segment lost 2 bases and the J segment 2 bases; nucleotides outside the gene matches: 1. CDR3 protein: CASSLASGGAYNEQFF. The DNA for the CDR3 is TGTGCCAGCAGTTTAGCTAGCGGGGGGGCCTACAATGAGCAGTTCTTC.

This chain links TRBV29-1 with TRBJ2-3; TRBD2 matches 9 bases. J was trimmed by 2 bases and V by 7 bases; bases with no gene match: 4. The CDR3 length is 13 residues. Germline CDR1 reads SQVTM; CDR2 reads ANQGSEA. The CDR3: CSGSSGNTDTQYF. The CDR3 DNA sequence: TGCAGCGGATCTAGCGGGAACACAGATACGCAGTATTTT.

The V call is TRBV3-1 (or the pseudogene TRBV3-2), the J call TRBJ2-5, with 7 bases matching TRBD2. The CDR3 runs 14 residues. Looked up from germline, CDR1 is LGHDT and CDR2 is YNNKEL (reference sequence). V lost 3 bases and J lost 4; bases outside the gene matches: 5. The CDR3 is CASSQGGSSETQYF. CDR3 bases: TGTGCCAGCAGCCAGGGCGGGAGTTCAGAGACCCAGTACTTC.